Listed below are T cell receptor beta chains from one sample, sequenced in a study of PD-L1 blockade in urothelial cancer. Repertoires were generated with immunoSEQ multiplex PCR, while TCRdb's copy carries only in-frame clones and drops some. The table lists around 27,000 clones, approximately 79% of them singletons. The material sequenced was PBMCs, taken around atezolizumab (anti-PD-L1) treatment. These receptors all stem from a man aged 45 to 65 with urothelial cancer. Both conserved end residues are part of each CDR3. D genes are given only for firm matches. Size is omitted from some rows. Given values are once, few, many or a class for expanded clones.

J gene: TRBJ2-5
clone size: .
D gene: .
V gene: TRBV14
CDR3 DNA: TGTGCCAGCAGCCATGGAAACAGGGCTCTGCAAGAGACCCAGTACTTC
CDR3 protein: CASSHGNRALQETQYF

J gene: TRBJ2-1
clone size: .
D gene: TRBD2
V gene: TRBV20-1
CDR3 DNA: TGCAGTGCTAATGGGGGGGGTGAGCAGTTCTTC
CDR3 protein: CSANGGGEQFF

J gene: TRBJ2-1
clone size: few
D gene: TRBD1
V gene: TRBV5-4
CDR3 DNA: TGTGCCAGCAGCGGGGGTAGTTGGACAGGGTTAAACAATGAGCAGTTCTTC
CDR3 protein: CASSGGSWTGLNNEQFF

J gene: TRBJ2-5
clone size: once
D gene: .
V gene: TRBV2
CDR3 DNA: TGTGCCAGCAGTGACTATAAAGGGGGTGTGACCCAGTACTTC
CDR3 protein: CASSDYKGGVTQYF

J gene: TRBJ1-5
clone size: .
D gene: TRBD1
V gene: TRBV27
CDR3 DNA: TGTGCCAGCAGCCGAGGGGACAGGCTCAATCAGCCCCAGCATTTT
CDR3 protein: CASSRGDRLNQPQHF

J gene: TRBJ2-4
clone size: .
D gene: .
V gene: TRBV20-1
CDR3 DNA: TGCAGTGCCCTAAGACAGGCCATTCAGTACTTC
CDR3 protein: CSALRQAIQYF

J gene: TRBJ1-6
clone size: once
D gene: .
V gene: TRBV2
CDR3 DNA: TGTGCCAGCAGTGAATCAGGGGTGGGAGTTTCACCCCTCCACTTT
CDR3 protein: CASSESGVGVSPLHF

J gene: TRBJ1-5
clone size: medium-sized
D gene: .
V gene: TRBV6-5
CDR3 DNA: TGTGCCAGCGGTAAGACAGGAGCGTACAATCAGCCCCAGCATTTT
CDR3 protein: CASGKTGAYNQPQHF

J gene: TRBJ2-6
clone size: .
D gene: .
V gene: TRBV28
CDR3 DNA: TGTGCCAGCAGTATCCAACGGGGCTCTGGGGCCAACGTCCTGACTTTC
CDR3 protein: CASSIQRGSGANVLTF

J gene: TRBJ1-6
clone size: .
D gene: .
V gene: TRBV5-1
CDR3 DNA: TGCGCCAGCAGCTTGGCCGAACTCATCTATAATTCACCCCTCCACTTT
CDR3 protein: CASSLAELIYNSPLHF